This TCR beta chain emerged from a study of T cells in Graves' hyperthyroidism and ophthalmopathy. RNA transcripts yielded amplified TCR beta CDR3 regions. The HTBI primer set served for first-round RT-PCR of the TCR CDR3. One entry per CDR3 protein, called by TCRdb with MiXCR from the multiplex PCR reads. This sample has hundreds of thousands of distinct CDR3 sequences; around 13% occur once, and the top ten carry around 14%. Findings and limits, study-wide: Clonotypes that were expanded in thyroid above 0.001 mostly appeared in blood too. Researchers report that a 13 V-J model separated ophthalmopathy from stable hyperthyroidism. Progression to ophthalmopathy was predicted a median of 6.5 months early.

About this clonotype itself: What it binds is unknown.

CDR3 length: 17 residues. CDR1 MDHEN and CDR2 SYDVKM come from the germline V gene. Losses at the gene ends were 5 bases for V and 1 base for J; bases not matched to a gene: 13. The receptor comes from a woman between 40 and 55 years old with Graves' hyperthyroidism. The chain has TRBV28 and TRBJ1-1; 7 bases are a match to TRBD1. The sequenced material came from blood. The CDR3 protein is CASSGQTKNRGNTEAFF. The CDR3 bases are TGTGCCAGCAGTGGACAAACGAAAAACAGGGGGAACACTGAAGCTTTCTTT.